The 20 T cell receptor beta chains listed next were all sequenced from one sample in a study of T cell changes during pregnancy in multiple sclerosis (dated by TCRdb to the late 2010s). The library was built by means of the immunoSEQ multiplex PCR assay. TCRdb provides this immuneACCESS table in a form limited to in-frame rearrangements. Some clones are lacking; in checked studies, under half of them reflect an unresolved V gene, and why the rest are absent is not known. The sample table lists some 70,000 clones, about 90% of them with a count of one. The ten largest account for around 0.86% of the sample. This sample comprised peripheral blood, obtained in the second trimester of pregnancy. The receptors shown here come from a female donor with multiple sclerosis, enrolled in a pregnancy study.

The gene calls are TRBV7-8 and TRBJ2-5; no definite D call. The germline V and J ends were trimmed by 7 bases and 5 bases, with 14 bases remaining between them. Germline-derived CDR1 and CDR2 are SGHVS and FQNEAQ. The CDR3 extends over 13 amino acids. CDR3 residues: CASNHSPPETQYF. In nucleotides, the CDR3 is TGTGCCAGCAACCATAGCCCTCCTGAGACCCAGTACTTC.

V and J are TRBV5-3 and TRBJ1-1, with 7 nucleotides matching TRBD1. TRBV5-3 is marked as an open reading frame, function uncertain. This CDR3 is built from 19 residues. Germline trimming cut 3 bases from V and 6 bases from J; bases unmatched to any gene: 23. The CDR3 loop is CARSSAPQGSLRKQSEAFF. The CDR3 nucleotides read TGTGCCAGAAGCTCGGCTCCACAGGGGAGCCTGAGAAAACAGTCTGAAGCTTTCTTT.

Regarding this clone: This sample includes further DNA sequences coding for the same CDR3. The chain is built from TRBV7-2 and TRBJ1-5; D might be TRBD1 (6 bases). The V and J ends lost 5 bases and 2 bases respectively, with 10 bases between them. The CDR3 is made up of 14 amino acids. CDR1 SGHTA and CDR2 FQGNSA come from the germline V gene. DNA for the CDR3: TGTGCCAGCAGCCCCGCAGGGGGCAATCAGCCCCAGCATTTT. Its protein is CASSPAGGNQPQHF.

This clone was seen a few times. The chain joins TRBV19 to TRBJ2-2; D unresolved. Germline V gives CDR1 LNHDA, CDR2 SQIVND (reference sequence). This CDR3 comprises 14 residues. The V end lost 7 bases, the J end lost 1 base, and 10 bases lay between the germline ends. DNA for the CDR3: TGTGCCAGTATTCCCCGACTGAACACCGGGGAGCTGTTTTTT. Its translation: CASIPRLNTGELFF. Full variable domain (remainder filled in from reference TRBV19 and TRBJ2-2): DGGITQSPKYLFRKEGQNVTLSCEQNLNHDAMYWYRQDPGQGLRLIYYSQIVNDFQKGDIAEGYSVSREKKESFPLTVTSAQKNPTAFYLCASIPRLNTGELFFGEGSRLTVL.

This clone was seen more than once but under ten times. The rearrangement uses TRBV10-3 and TRBJ1-1, with 7 bases aligning to TRBD1. The V segment lost 6 bases and the J segment 3 bases; nucleotides outside the gene matches: 4. Germline CDR1 reads ENHRY; CDR2 reads SYGVKD. The CDR3 contains 13 residues. CDR3 nucleotide sequence: TGTGCCATCAGAAGCGACAGGGACACTGAAGCTTTCTTT. This translates into CAIRSDRDTEAFF.

V usage is TRBV6-5 and J usage is TRBJ2-5; TRBD2 matches 7 bases. Germline CDR1 reads MNHEY; CDR2 reads SVGAGI. This CDR3 has 13 residues. J gave up 5 bases and V 3 bases, and 3 bases lay outside the gene matches. CDR3 loop: CASSYREGETQYF. CDR3 bases: TGTGCCAGCAGTTATAGGGAGGGGGAGACCCAGTACTTC.

The genes are TRBV6-5 and TRBJ1-2; TRBD1 agrees at 7 bases. V lost 6 bases and J lost 4; bases outside the gene matches: 5. In germline, CDR1 is MNHEY, CDR2 SVGAGI. This CDR3 has 13 residues. CDR3 nucleotides: TGTGCCAGCAGACTCCAGGGGGGCTATGGCTACACCTTC. It specifies CASRLQGGYGYTF.

This clone occurred once. The rearrangement uses TRBV7-9 and TRBJ2-5; TRBD2 aligns across 14 bases. V was clipped by 11 bases and J by 1 base; unmatched bases: 3. The germline gives CDR1 SEHNR, CDR2 FQNEAQ (reference sequence). The CDR3 runs to 14 residues. The CDR3 coding sequence is TGTGCCGCTGGACTAGCGGGGGGCCAAGAGACCCAGTACTTC. Translating it yields CAAGLAGGQETQYF.

This CDR3 reads CASSYGGGSGNTIYF. CDR3 nucleotides: TGTGCCAGCAGCTATGGGGGAGGTTCTGGAAACACCATATATTTT. The gene calls are TRBV5-6 and TRBJ1-3; possibly TRBD1 for D (5 bases). The CDR3 has 15 residues. V lost 3 bases, J lost 1 base, and 11 bases lay in between. CDR1 SGHDT and CDR2 YYEEEE come from the germline V gene.

The chain uses TRBV6-5 and TRBJ1-1; D might be TRBD1 (5 bases). With 0 bases removed from V and 4 bases from J, the gap between germline ends came to 9 bases. CDR3 length: 14 amino acids. Germline loops: CDR1 MNHEY, CDR2 SVGAGI. In DNA, the CDR3 is TGTGCCAGCAGTTACTCGACGGGGGGCACTGAAGCTTTCTTT. It encodes CASSYSTGGTEAFF.

The J gene is TRBJ2-1, the V gene TRBV2; 11 nucleotides agree with TRBD2. The CDR3 is 15 residues long. After removal of 6 bases from V and 4 bases from J, the junction contained 5 bases not matched to a gene. Per the germline V gene, CDR1 is SNHLY and CDR2 is FYNNEI. Here the CDR3 reads CASSRTSGGYNEQFF. As DNA, the CDR3 is TGTGCCAGCAGCAGAACTAGCGGGGGTTACAATGAGCAGTTCTTC.

The CDR3 region is CASSLATNPGLAGHTQYF. In nucleotides, the CDR3 is TGTGCCAGCAGCTTAGCTACAAACCCCGGACTAGCGGGGCATACGCAGTATTTT. V is TRBV7-2 and J is TRBJ2-3, with 12 bases identical to TRBD2. Unmatched junction bases numbered 11, after V lost 0 bases and J lost 7 bases. Germline loops: CDR1 SGHTA, CDR2 FQGNSA. The length of the CDR3 is 18 residues.

The genes are TRBV18 and TRBJ2-7, with 7 bases matching TRBD1. CDR3 length equals 16 residues. Germline CDR1 is KGHSH and CDR2 is LQKENI. Germline trimming cut 6 bases from V and 1 base from J; bases unmatched to any gene: 12. The CDR3 loop is CASSQQGPGGSYEQYF. The CDR3 DNA reads as TGTGCCAGCTCCCAACAGGGACCAGGGGGTTCCTACGAGCAGTACTTC. Variable domain in full (rest from reference TRBV18 and TRBJ2-7): NAGVMQNPRHLVRRRGQEARLRCSPMKGHSHVYWYRQLPEEGLKFMVYLQKENIIDESGMPKERFSAEFPKEGPSILRIQQVVRGDSAAYFCASSQQGPGGSYEQYFGPGTRLTVT.

The chain has TRBV2 and TRBJ1-4; 7 bases align to TRBD1. V gave up 7 bases and J gave up 3 bases; unmatched junction bases: 5. This CDR3 has 14 amino acids. Germline CDR1 and CDR2: SNHLY and FYNNEI. CDR3 in amino acids: CASNLGTANEKLFF. In nucleotides, the CDR3 is TGTGCCAGCAATCTAGGGACAGCTAATGAAAAACTGTTTTTT.

The chain recombines TRBV18 with TRBJ1-1; 8 nucleotides match TRBD1. This CDR3 is built from 15 residues. In germline, CDR1 is KGHSH, CDR2 LQKENI. Germline trimming cut 3 bases from V and 5 bases from J; bases unmatched to any gene: 8. CDR3 coding DNA: TGTGCCAGCTCACCGCCGACAGGGGAAGGGACTGAAGCTTTCTTT. This encodes CASSPPTGEGTEAFF.

V is TRBV19 and J is TRBJ2-5; the match to TRBD2 covers 14 bases. Unmatched junction bases numbered 7, after V lost 4 bases and J lost 0 bases. Germline CDR1 reads LNHDA; CDR2 reads SQIVND (reference sequence). The CDR3 consists of 18 residues. In DNA form, the CDR3 reads TGTGCCAGTAGTACCCGGACTAGCGGGGGGTCAAACCAAGAGACCCAGTACTTC. Protein sequence: CASSTRTSGGSNQETQYF.

The rearrangement uses TRBV9 and TRBJ1-1; possibly TRBD1 for D (6 bases). Germline loops: CDR1 SGDLS, CDR2 YYNGEE. V lost 4 bases to trimming and J lost 4 bases, with 17 bases between them. The CDR3 is made up of 15 amino acids. The CDR3 DNA is TGTGCCAGCAGCCCCCGGCAGGGGACGACCACTGAAGCTTTCTTT. The encoded protein is CASSPRQGTTTEAFF.

The gene calls are TRBV25-1 and TRBJ2-3, with D possibly matching TRBD1 (5 bases). In germline, CDR1 is MGHDK, CDR2 SYGVNS. Trimming removed 9 bases at V and 1 base at J, with 11 bases between. The length of the CDR3 is 13 residues. CDR3 residues: CASQGWGTDTQYF. The CDR3 nucleotides read TGTGCCAGTCAGGGTTGGGGCACAGATACGCAGTATTTT.

The chain recombines TRBV19 with TRBJ2-2; 8 bases agree with TRBD2. J gave up 7 bases and V 5 bases, and 0 bases lay outside the gene matches. The CDR3 loop spans 12 amino acids. Germline V gene sequence: CDR1 LNHDA, CDR2 SQIVND (reference sequence). The DNA for the CDR3 is TGTGCCAGTAGTCGGGGGGGCGGGGAGCTGTTTTTT. Protein product: CASSRGGGELFF.

The chain is built from TRBV4-3 and TRBJ2-5, with D perhaps TRBD2 (6 bases). Germline V CDR1 and CDR2: LGHNA, YSLEER. Between the trimmed V and J ends, which lost 5 bases and 2 bases, there was a span of 9 bases. This CDR3 contains 13 residues. The CDR3 sequence: CASSAGLQETQYF. CDR3 nucleotides: TGCGCCAGCAGCGCGGGGTTACAAGAGACCCAGTACTTC.